This is a list of T cell receptor beta chains from one sample in a study of OX40 agonist ivuxolimab in advanced cancers. Assay used: immunoSEQ multiplex PCR; TCRdb lists only in-frame clones, some missing. This table holds 69,000 or so clones, 85% found once. The specimen was CD4+ or CD8+ T cells sorted from blood, collected in a trial of the OX40 agonist ivuxolimab. Every receptor here comes from an adult with an advanced solid tumor such as melanoma, head and neck, liver or kidney cancer. The CDR3 runs from the conserved cysteine through the conserved F or W. Each record gives: V gene, J gene, CDR3 length, D gene, clone size, CDR3 DNA, CDR3 protein. D genes are given only for firm matches. A clone size is listed for some rows: how often the clone was seen (once, few, many), or a class if it is expanded.

TRBV6-5	TRBJ2-7	15	TRBD2	-	TGTGCCAGCAGTTACTCGAGAGCGGGAGGATACGAGCAGTACTTC	CASSYSRAGGYEQYF
TRBV7-6	TRBJ1-1	17	TRBD1	-	TGTGCCAGCAGCTTATCCCTAAAGGGGGCTCGGAACACTGAAGCTTTCTTT	CASSLSLKGARNTEAFF
TRBV30	TRBJ1-4	11	-	-	TGTGTAGGGGGGCTGGGGGAAAAACTGTTTTTT	CVGGLGEKLFF
TRBV7-2	TRBJ2-7	16	-	-	TGTGCCAGCAGCCTGAATGGGCCGAGGACATCCTACGAGCAGTACTTC	CASSLNGPRTSYEQYF
TRBV7-2	TRBJ2-3	14	-	-	TGTGCCAGCAGCTTAGGTCGGGGGACAGATACGCAGTATTTT	CASSLGRGTDTQYF
TRBV6-5	TRBJ2-7	15	-	-	TGTGCCAGCAGTTACTCGAGACTAGACTCCTACGAGCAGTACTTC	CASSYSRLDSYEQYF
TRBV27	TRBJ1-1	13	TRBD1	-	TGTGCCAGCAGTTCCGGACAGGGAACTGAAGCTTTCTTT	CASSSGQGTEAFF
TRBV6-5	TRBJ1-1	14	TRBD1	-	TGTGCCAGCACCAGGAAGGGGGCTATCACTGAAGCTTTCTTT	CASTRKGAITEAFF
TRBV30	TRBJ2-4	13	-	-	TGTGCCTGGAGTGGACAGGCGTCCGGCATTCAGTACTTC	CAWSGQASGIQYF
TRBV11-3	TRBJ2-7	15	-	-	TGTGCCAGCAGCCCTCCAGGGGTTCTCTCCTACGAGCAGTACTTC	CASSPPGVLSYEQYF
TRBV5-1	TRBJ1-5	16	-	-	TGCGCCAGCAGCTTGGGGGGGCGGTTTGAGAATCAGCCCCAGCATTTT	CASSLGGRFENQPQHF
TRBV7-2	TRBJ1-5	15	-	-	TGTGCCAGCAGCTTAGATGGTACCCGGGGTGGGCTCCAGCATTTT	CASSLDGTRGGLQHF
TRBV7-2	TRBJ2-2	16	TRBD2	few	TGTGCCAGCAGCTACGGACTAGCGGCGAACACCGGGGAGCTGTTTTTT	CASSYGLAANTGELFF
TRBV9	TRBJ2-2	12	-	-	TGTGCCAGCAGCGCTGTACACGGGGAGCTGTTTTTT	CASSAVHGELFF
TRBV19	TRBJ2-3	14	-	-	TGTGCCAGTAGTCTTCGGGACTTCACAGATACGCAGTATTTT	CASSLRDFTDTQYF
TRBV9	TRBJ1-3	15	TRBD1	-	TGTGCCAGCAGCACAGGGGTAGTCTCTGGAAACACCATATATTTT	CASSTGVVSGNTIYF
TRBV28	TRBJ1-6	12	-	few	TGTGCCAGCAGACGGACGAATTCACCCCTCCACTTT	CASRRTNSPLHF
TRBV25-1	TRBJ2-1	16	TRBD2	-	TGTGCCAGCAGTGGGTCTAGCGGGGGGGCCTACAATGAGCAGTTCTTC	CASSGSSGGAYNEQFF
TRBV18	TRBJ2-2	15	TRBD1	-	TGTGCCAGCTCACCAAGACAGGGAAATACCGGGGAGCTGTTTTTT	CASSPRQGNTGELFF
TRBV9	TRBJ2-7	15	TRBD2	-	TGTGCCAGCAGCGTAGAGGCGGGAGGGCTAAACGAGCAGTACTTC	CASSVEAGGLNEQYF
TRBV6-1	TRBJ1-2	13	TRBD1	-	TGTGCCAGCAGTGCACGGGACAGGCATGGCTACACCTTC	CASSARDRHGYTF
TRBV28	TRBJ2-3	15	TRBD2	-	TGTGCCAGCAGTCCCAGCGGGGGGCCCACAGATACGCAGTATTTT	CASSPSGGPTDTQYF
TRBV28	TRBJ2-4	16	-	-	TGTGCCAGCAGTTTAGGGGGCGGGATGCGGTCGAACATTCAGTACTTC	CASSLGGGMRSNIQYF
TRBV7-2	TRBJ2-2	12	-	-	TGTGCCAGCAGCATTAACACCGGGGAGCTGTTTTTT	CASSINTGELFF
TRBV7-2	TRBJ1-1	14	TRBD1	once	TGTGCCAGCAGCCGTATTGGGACAGCAACTGAAGCTTTCTTT	CASSRIGTATEAFF
TRBV11-2	TRBJ1-6	15	-	-	TGTGCCAGCAGCCAGGAAGACTCCTATAATTCACCCCTCCACTTT	CASSQEDSYNSPLHF
TRBV6-8	TRBJ2-2	15	-	-	TGTGCCAGCACCCTGCGGAGGGGAAAGACCGGGGAGCTGTTTTTT	CASTLRRGKTGELFF
TRBV5-4	TRBJ2-1	14	-	-	TGTGCCAGCAGCGGTGGAAGCTCCTACAATGAGCAGTTCTTC	CASSGGSSYNEQFF
TRBV7-2	TRBJ2-5	15	TRBD2	once	TGTGCCAGCACCCGACGCTGGGGGGGAAAAGAGACCCAGTACTTC	CASTRRWGGKETQYF
TRBV5-5	TRBJ1-1	14	-	-	TGTGCCAGCAGCTTCTCTCCCGGTGACACTGAAGCTTTCTTT	CASSFSPGDTEAFF
TRBV28	TRBJ2-7	15	TRBD2	-	TGTGCCAGCAGGACGGTGACTAGCGGGGCCTACGAGCAGTACTTC	CASRTVTSGAYEQYF
TRBV4-1	TRBJ2-1	14	TRBD2	-	TGCGCCAGCAGGCGTAGATGGCGGGAGACTGAGCAGTTCTTC	CASRRRWRETEQFF
TRBV19	TRBJ2-6	13	TRBD2	-	TGTGCCAGTACGGGGGGTGGGGCCAACGTCCTGACTTTC	CASTGGGANVLTF
TRBV19	TRBJ2-5	15	TRBD2	-	TGTGCCAGTAGTGGTACGACTAGCGGCCAAGAGACCCAGTACTTC	CASSGTTSGQETQYF
TRBV9	TRBJ2-7	15	-	-	TGTGCCAGCAGCCCCTCGGTTGGGGTGGGGCACGAGCAGTACTTC	CASSPSVGVGHEQYF
TRBV4-1	TRBJ2-1	17	TRBD1	-	TGCGCCAGCAGCCAACCCGGGACAGAAAGCTCCTACAATGAGCAGTTCTTC	CASSQPGTESSYNEQFF
TRBV2	TRBJ1-2	13	-	-	TGTGCCAGCAGTGAAAAACAGTACTATGGCTACACCTTC	CASSEKQYYGYTF
TRBV10-3	TRBJ2-1	12	TRBD2	-	TGTGCCATCCAGGGAGGGTACAATGAGCAGTTCTTC	CAIQGGYNEQFF
TRBV2	TRBJ2-1	12	-	-	TGTGCCAGCAGCTCTGACAGTCCTGAGCAGTTCTTC	CASSSDSPEQFF
TRBV25-1	TRBJ1-1	17	TRBD1	-	TGTGCCAGCAGTAAAACCGGGACAGGGATCGGGAGAACTGAAGCTTTCTTT	CASSKTGTGIGRTEAFF
TRBV7-2	TRBJ1-2	15	TRBD1	-	TGTGCCAGCCGGACAGGGGGCGTTGGTCCACTTGGCTACACCTTC	CASRTGGVGPLGYTF
TRBV20-1	TRBJ1-1	11	-	-	TGCAGTGCTAGAGATTTGTTTGTCGCTTTCTTT	CSARDLFVAFF
TRBV4-1	TRBJ2-7	14	TRBD1	-	TGCGCCAGCAGCCGAGGGACAGATTCCTACGAGCAGTACTTC	CASSRGTDSYEQYF
TRBV28	TRBJ1-2	14	TRBD1	few	TGTGCCAGCAGTTTGGGACAGTTAAACTATGGCTACACCTTC	CASSLGQLNYGYTF